This TCR beta chain appears in the sequencing data of a study of cytomegalovirus exposure and HLA in healthy donors. In the study overall: A data release that came early held roughly 85 million unique TCRs from HLA-typed donors.

Study-level findings and limits: TCR beta chain V- and J-gene trimming was linked, in a later analysis, to a missense variant in DCLRE1C. Confirmation in vitro established that a few CMV-associated chains were specific for CMV antigens.

Researchers ran the PCR with 60 Vbeta and 13 Jbeta primers. Only in-frame clones appear in the TCRdb table, and some are missing; sequencing was by immunoSEQ multiplex PCR. The sample totals 63,000 or so clones. Each of the donors was a healthy bone marrow donor. The V gene's germline CDR1 is SGHVS and CDR2 FQNEAQ. J lost 1 base, V lost 8 bases, and 15 bases had no gene match. This CDR3 contains 17 residues. A word on this clone: Its antigen is undetermined.

V usage is TRBV7-8 and J usage is TRBJ2-3; TRBD1 matches at 7 bases. This receptor was obtained from a boy younger than 18 in good health and CMV-seronegative. Material for sequencing was PBMCs. This CDR3 is CASVLGTAKSRTDTQYF. The CDR3 nucleotides are TGTGCCAGCGTTCTCGGGACAGCAAAATCCCGCACAGATACGCAGTATTTT.